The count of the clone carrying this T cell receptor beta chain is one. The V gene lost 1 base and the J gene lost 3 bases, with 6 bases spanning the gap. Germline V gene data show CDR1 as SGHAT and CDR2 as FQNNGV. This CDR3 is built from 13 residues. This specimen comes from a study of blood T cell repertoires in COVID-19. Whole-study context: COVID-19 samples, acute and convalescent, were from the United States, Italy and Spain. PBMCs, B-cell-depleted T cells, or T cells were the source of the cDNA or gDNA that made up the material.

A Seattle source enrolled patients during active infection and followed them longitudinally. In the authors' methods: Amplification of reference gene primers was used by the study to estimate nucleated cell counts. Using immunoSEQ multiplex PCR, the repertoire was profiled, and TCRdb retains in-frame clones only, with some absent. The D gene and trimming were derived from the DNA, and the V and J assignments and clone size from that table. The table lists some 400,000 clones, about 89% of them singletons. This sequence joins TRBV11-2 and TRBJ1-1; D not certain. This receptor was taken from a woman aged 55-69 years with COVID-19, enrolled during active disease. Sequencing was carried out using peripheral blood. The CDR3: CASSLVRDTEAFF. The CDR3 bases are TGTGCCAGCAGCTTAGTGAGGGACACTGAAGCTTTCTTT.